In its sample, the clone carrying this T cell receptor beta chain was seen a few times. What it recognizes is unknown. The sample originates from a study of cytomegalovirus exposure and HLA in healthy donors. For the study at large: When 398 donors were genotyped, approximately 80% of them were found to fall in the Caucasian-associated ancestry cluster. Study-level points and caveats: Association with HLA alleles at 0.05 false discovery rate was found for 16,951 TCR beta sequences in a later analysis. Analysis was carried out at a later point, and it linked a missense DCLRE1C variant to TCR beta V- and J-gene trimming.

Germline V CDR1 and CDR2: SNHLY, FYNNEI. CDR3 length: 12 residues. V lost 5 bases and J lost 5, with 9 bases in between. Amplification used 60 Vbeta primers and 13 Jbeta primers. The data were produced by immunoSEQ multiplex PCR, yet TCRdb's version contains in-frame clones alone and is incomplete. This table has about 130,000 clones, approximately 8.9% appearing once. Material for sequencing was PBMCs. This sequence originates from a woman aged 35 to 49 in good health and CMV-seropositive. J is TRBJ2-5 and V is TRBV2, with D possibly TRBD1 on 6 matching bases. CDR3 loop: CASSYRVETQYF. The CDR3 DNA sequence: TGTGCCAGCAGTTACAGGGTCGAGACCCAGTACTTC.